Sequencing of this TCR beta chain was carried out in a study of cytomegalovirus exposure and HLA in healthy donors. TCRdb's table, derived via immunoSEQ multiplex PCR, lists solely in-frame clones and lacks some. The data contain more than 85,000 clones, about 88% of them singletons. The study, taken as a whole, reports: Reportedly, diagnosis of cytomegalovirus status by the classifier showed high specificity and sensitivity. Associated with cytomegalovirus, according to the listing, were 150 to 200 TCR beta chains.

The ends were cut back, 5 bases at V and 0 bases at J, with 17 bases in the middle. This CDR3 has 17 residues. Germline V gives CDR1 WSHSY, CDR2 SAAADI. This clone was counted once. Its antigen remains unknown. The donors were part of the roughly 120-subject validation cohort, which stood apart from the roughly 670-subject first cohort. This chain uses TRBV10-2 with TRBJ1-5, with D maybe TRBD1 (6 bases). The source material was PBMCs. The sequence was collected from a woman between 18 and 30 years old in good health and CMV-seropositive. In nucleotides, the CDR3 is TGCGCCAGCAGTCCCCGGCGAAACAGGGCTAGCAATCAGCCCCAGCATTTT. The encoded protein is CASSPRRNRASNQPQHF.